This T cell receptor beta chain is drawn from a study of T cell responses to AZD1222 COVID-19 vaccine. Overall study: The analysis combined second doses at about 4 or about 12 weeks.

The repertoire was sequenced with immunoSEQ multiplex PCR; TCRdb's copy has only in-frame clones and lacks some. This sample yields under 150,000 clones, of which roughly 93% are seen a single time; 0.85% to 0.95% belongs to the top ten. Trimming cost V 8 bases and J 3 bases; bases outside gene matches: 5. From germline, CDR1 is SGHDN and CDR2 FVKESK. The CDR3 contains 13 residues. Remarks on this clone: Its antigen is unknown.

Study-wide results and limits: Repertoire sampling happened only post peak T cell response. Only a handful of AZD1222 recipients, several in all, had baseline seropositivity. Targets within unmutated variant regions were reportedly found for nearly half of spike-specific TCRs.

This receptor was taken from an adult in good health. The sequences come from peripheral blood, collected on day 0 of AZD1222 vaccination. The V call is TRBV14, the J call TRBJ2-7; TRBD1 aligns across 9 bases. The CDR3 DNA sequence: TGTGCCAGCCGACAGGGGGGTGGCTACGAGCAGTACTTC. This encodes CASRQGGGYEQYF.